The 18 T cell receptor beta chains below were found in one sample sequenced in a study of kidney transplant recipient with SARS-CoV-2 infection. TCRdb reprocessed the reads with MiXCR, giving one entry per CDR3 protein. Of roughly 250,000 distinct CDR3 sequences in the sample, more than 25% were seen once. The input for sequencing was a blood sample, taken at baseline and on day 111 from a kidney transplant recipient. Every receptor here comes from a male patient younger than 45 who had COVID-19 and was a kidney transplant recipient. These T cells may partly come from the graft donor.

About this clonotype: Since a much larger clone is just one base distant, this may be a read error. The CDR3 end shows no conserved phenylalanine or tryptophan, and so a read error is likely. V usage is TRBV6-5 and J usage is TRBJ1-1; unclear D gene. Trimming pared 0 bases from V and 1 base from J, leaving 3 bases between. This CDR3 has 13 residues. Per the germline V gene, CDR1 is MNHEY and CDR2 is SVGAGI. The CDR3 spells CASSYSENTEAFL. CDR3 sequence (DNA): TGTGCCAGCAGTTACTCGGAGAACACTGAAGCTTTCCTT.

The V call is TRBV5-6, the J call TRBJ1-2; no clear D. Germline V gene lookup returns CDR1 SGHDT and CDR2 YYEEEE. Deletions cut 7 bases from V and 4 bases from J, with 23 bases between. The CDR3 contains 16 residues. CDR3 bases: TGTGCCAGCGGAACGTGCAATAGTCGAAAGACCTATGGCTACACCTTC. Its translation: CASGTCNSRKTYGYTF.

As to this clonotype: A read error is possible here, since a much larger clone lies one base away. The gene calls are TRBV9 and TRBJ2-1; 12 positions match TRBD2. Germline loops: CDR1 SGDLS, CDR2 YYNGEE. The length of the CDR3 is 18 residues. V lost 7 bases to trimming and J lost 0 bases; unmatched junction nucleotides: 11. CDR3 in DNA: TGTGCCAGCGGCACCCCTCGACTAGCGGGGGACTCCTACAATGAGCAGTTCTTC. It translates to CASGTPRLAGDSYNEQFF.

Remarks on this clonotype: Since a much larger clone is just one base distant, this may be a read error. The CDR3 sequence is CSVRIRYNEKLFF. CDR3 sequence (DNA): TGCAGTGTCCGGATAAGGTACAATGAAAAACTGTTTTTT. The chain is built from TRBV20-1 and TRBJ1-4; the D is unclear. Germline assignment: CDR1 DFQATT and CDR2 SNEGSKA (reference sequence). There are 13 residues in the CDR3. Trimming stripped 7 bases from V and 5 bases from J, with 14 bases between.

This clonotype was seen a few times. Its ends do not fully match the called genes, so a read error is possible. DNA of the CDR3: TGTGCCAGCAGCGCAGCAAGTCACGAGGGAAAGACCTATGGCTACACCTTC. Amino acid sequence: CASSAASHEGKTYGYTF. This sequence joins TRBV7-1 and TRBJ1-2; unclear D gene. TRBV7-1 is noted as an ORF with a role that remains uncertain. The CDR3 is 17 amino acids.

This clonotype appeared many times. The V gene is TRBV7-2, the J gene TRBJ1-2; D is possibly TRBD1 (6 bases). The CDR3 has 14 residues. In germline, CDR1 is SGHTA, CDR2 FQGNSA. Trimming left V 4 bases short and J 5 bases short, with 14 bases between. DNA of the CDR3: TGTGCCAGCAGCTCTACAGGGTTTGTTTATGGCTACACCTTC. Translating it yields CASSSTGFVYGYTF.

This chain connects TRBV7-2 to TRBJ1-2, with unresolved D. V was clipped by 3 bases and J by 0 bases, with 11 bases between them. Germline lookup yields CDR1 SGHTA and CDR2 FQGNSA. This CDR3 comprises 15 residues. DNA for the CDR3: TGTGCCAGCAGCTTGGTTTGGGAAGCTAACTATGGCTACACCTTC. Translating it yields CASSLVWEANYGYTF.

For this clonotype: This may stem from a read error, because a much larger clone lies one nucleotide away. CDR3 nucleotides: TGTGCCAGCAGCATGACAGGGGGCGGAGGCACTGGAGCTTTCTTT. Translated: CASSMTGGGGTGAFF. The chain carries TRBV7-3 and TRBJ1-1, with TRBD1 matching 10 bases. Germline CDR1 is SGHTA and CDR2 is FQGTGA. CDR3 length: 15 residues. Full variable domain (rest looked up from reference TRBV7-3 and TRBJ1-1): GAGVSQTPSNKVTEKGKYVELRCDPISGHTALYWYRQSLGQGPEFLIYFQGTGAADDSGLPNDRFFAVRPEGSVSTLKIQRTERGDSAVYLCASSMTGGGGTGAFFGQGTRLTVV.

This clonotype was detected a few times. The genes are TRBV5-5 and TRBJ2-5, with D possibly matching TRBD1 (6 bases). The CDR3 is 15 amino acids. The V end lost 2 bases, the J end lost 4 bases, and 15 bases lay between the germline ends. Per germline, CDR1 SGHKS and CDR2 YYEKEE (reference sequence). The CDR3, as DNA: TGTGCCAGCAGCTTACTACTGGACAGATCAGAGACCCAGTACTTC. It yields the protein CASSLLLDRSETQYF. The full variable domain, in which reference TRBV5-5 and TRBJ2-5 provide the parts outside the CDR3, is DAGVTQSPTHLIKTRGQQVTLRCSPISGHKSVSWYQQVLGQGPQFIFQYYEKEERGRGNFPDRFSARQFPNYSSELNVNALLLGDSALYLCASSLLLDRSETQYFGPGTRLLVL.

This clonotype was counted ten times or more. The V and J genes are TRBV2 and TRBJ1-5; D remains ambiguous. CDR3 length: 12 amino acids. Trimming removed 3 bases from V and 3 bases from J, with 3 bases in between. Germline V lookup: CDR1 SNHLY, CDR2 FYNNEI. As DNA, the CDR3 is TGTGCCAGCAGTGATCCCAATCAGCCCCAGCATTTT. Protein: CASSDPNQPQHF.

Comments on this clonotype: With a much larger clone just one base away, this may be a read error. The rearrangement uses TRBV12-5 and TRBJ1-1; 7 bases agree with TRBD1. Germline V gene data show CDR1 as LGHNT and CDR2 as FRNRAP. The CDR3 runs 17 residues. The CDR3: CASGLPETGPMNTETFF. CDR3 DNA: TGTGCTAGTGGTTTGCCAGAGACAGGGCCGATGAACACTGAAACTTTCTTT.

The table lists this clonotype with many counts. The V call is TRBV4-3, the J call TRBJ1-4; 8 bases are shared with TRBD1. V gave up 0 bases and J gave up 8 bases; unmatched junction bases: 17. From germline, CDR1 is LGHNA and CDR2 YSLEER. The CDR3 covers 19 residues. CDR3 region: CASSQDPGQGGGEWEKLFF. The DNA of the CDR3 is TGCGCCAGCAGCCAAGATCCAGGACAGGGAGGCGGGGAATGGGAAAAACTGTTTTTT.

This clonotype has ten or more counts. The CDR3, as DNA: TGTGCCAGCAGTCCCTACTCGACTATGGCGGGGCATGAGCAGTTCTTC. The encoded protein is CASSPYSTMAGHEQFF. The chain is built from TRBV27 and TRBJ2-1; D perhaps matches TRBD2 (6 bases). CDR3 length: 16 residues. V gave up 5 bases and J gave up 8 bases, with 22 bases separating them. The germline V gene has CDR1 MNHEY and CDR2 SMNVEV (reference sequence).

This clonotype was observed many times. V usage is TRBV6-4 and J usage is TRBJ1-2; D not resolved. Germline-derived CDR1 and CDR2 are MRHNA and SNTAGT. The V and J ends lost 3 bases and 4 bases respectively, with 21 bases between them. This CDR3 region has 17 residues. The CDR3 DNA reads TGTGCCAGCAGTGAGGACCTCTCACACGGAAAGACCTATGGCTACACCTTC. Protein product: CASSEDLSHGKTYGYTF.

This clonotype was detected ten times or more. V and J are TRBV7-1 and TRBJ1-2; D is unclear. TRBV7-1 is marked as an open reading frame, function uncertain. The CDR3 consists of 17 residues. Trimming left V 5 bases short and J 4 bases short, with 23 bases between. The CDR3 spells CASSNNRHEGKTYGYTF. In DNA form, the CDR3 reads TGTGCCAGCAGCAATAACCGTCACGAGGGAAAGACCTATGGCTACACCTTC.

With regard to this clonotype: Possible read error: a much larger clone is one base away. This chain uses TRBV12-3 or TRBV12-4 with TRBJ2-4; the D gene is possibly TRBD2 (5 bases). The CDR3 is 12 residues long. The CDR3 sequence: CASTLTVNERFF. The DNA for the CDR3 is TGTGCCAGCACCCTAACCGTAAATGAGCGGTTCTTC.

In this sample, this clonotype turned up many times. Here the CDR3 reads CASSSSRQGASSPLHF. As DNA, the CDR3 is TGTGCCAGCAGTTCCTCAAGACAGGGAGCATCCTCACCCCTCCACTTT. The chain uses TRBV12-3 or TRBV12-4 and TRBJ1-6; 7 bases line up with TRBD1. This CDR3 spans 16 amino acids. Unmatched junction bases numbered 13, after V lost 4 bases and J lost 10 bases.

This clonotype was counted ten times or more. The gene calls are TRBV27 and TRBJ2-5; 9 nucleotides agree with TRBD2. Per the germline V gene, CDR1 is MNHEY and CDR2 is SMNVEV (reference sequence). The CDR3 has 15 amino acids. J lost 7 bases, V lost 5 bases, and 11 bases had no gene match. DNA of the CDR3: TGTGCCAGCAGTCTCAATAGCGGGAGCGGGGGGACCCAGTACTTC. Translated, it gives CASSLNSGSGGTQYF.